A selection of T cell receptor beta chains follows, all from one sample in a study of shared clonotypes between healthy human individuals. Repertoires were generated with immunoSEQ multiplex PCR, while TCRdb's copy carries only in-frame clones and drops some. The table includes roughly 2.2 million clones, approximately 90% detected once. The source material was naive CD4+ T cells from PBMCs. The receptor set was obtained from a man between 18 and 35 years old in good health. Some clones in this sample may be carry-over from other donors' samples. Each CDR3 is given with its conserved first and last residue. The order of the fields is J gene, D gene, clone size, V gene, CDR3 DNA, CDR3 protein. A D gene is named only where the DNA matches it firmly. Not all rows give a size; the values are once, few, many and, for expanded clones, a class.

J: TRBJ2-2; D: -; size: -; V: TRBV5-8; DNA: TGTGCCAGCCGACGGTTGAACACCGGGGAGCTGTTTTTT; CDR3: CASRRLNTGELFF
J: TRBJ2-2; D: TRBD1; size: once; V: TRBV18; DNA: TGTGCCAGCTCACTGGGACAGCTAGAAAACACCGGGGAGCTGTTTTTT; CDR3: CASSLGQLENTGELFF
J: TRBJ1-1; D: -; size: once; V: TRBV7-9; DNA: TGTGCCAGCAGCCAGACCCCCCGGCAGGCTCAGAACACTGAAGCTTTCTTT; CDR3: CASSQTPRQAQNTEAFF
J: TRBJ1-2; D: -; size: -; V: TRBV28; DNA: TGTGCCAGCAGTAAAAGCGAACGCTATGGCTACACCTTC; CDR3: CASSKSERYGYTF
J: TRBJ2-7; D: -; size: -; V: TRBV6-1; DNA: TGTGCCAGCAGTGAGATGGGACGGATCTACGAGCAGTACTTC; CDR3: CASSEMGRIYEQYF
J: TRBJ2-3; D: -; size: -; V: TRBV5-1; DNA: TGCGCCAGCAGCCAGTCCAGGAGCACAGATACGCAGTATTTT; CDR3: CASSQSRSTDTQYF
J: TRBJ1-2; D: -; size: few; V: TRBV18; DNA: TGTGCCAGCTATACGGGGGCTAACTATGGCTACACCTTC; CDR3: CASYTGANYGYTF
J: TRBJ2-3; D: TRBD1; size: -; V: TRBV18; DNA: TGTGCCAGCCTGACGACAGGGGGTACAGATACGCAGTATTTT; CDR3: CASLTTGGTDTQYF
J: TRBJ1-5; D: -; size: few; V: TRBV10-3; DNA: TGTGCCATCAGTGACGATGGTGACAATCAGCCCCAGCATTTT; CDR3: CAISDDGDNQPQHF
J: TRBJ2-1; D: TRBD2; size: once; V: TRBV18; DNA: TGTGCCAGCTCACCACCTGGACTAGCGGAGCAGTTCTTC; CDR3: CASSPPGLAEQFF
J: TRBJ2-7; D: TRBD2; size: once; V: TRBV7-3; DNA: TGTGCCAGCAGCCGCCTAGCGGGAGAGGGGGAGCAGTACTTC; CDR3: CASSRLAGEGEQYF
J: TRBJ1-4; D: -; size: -; V: TRBV6-4; DNA: TGTGCCATAACCGGTCAGAGCGCAACTAATGAAAAACTGTTTTTT; CDR3: CAITGQSATNEKLFF
J: TRBJ1-4; D: -; size: once; V: TRBV4-3; DNA: TGCGCCAGCAGCCAAGAGACGGGCGTCTTGGGGGAAAAACTGTTTTTT; CDR3: CASSQETGVLGEKLFF
J: TRBJ2-3; D: -; size: -; V: TRBV5-1; DNA: TGCGCCAGCAGCTTGGCCATGACTAATACGCAGTATTTT; CDR3: CASSLAMTNTQYF
J: TRBJ2-5; D: TRBD2; size: -; V: TRBV5-1; DNA: TGCGCCAGCGTTCAACTAGCGGGAGGACCCGAGACCCAGTACTTC; CDR3: CASVQLAGGPETQYF
J: TRBJ1-2; D: -; size: -; V: TRBV5-1; DNA: TGCGCCAGCAGCTCGCAGGGGCCAAACTATGGCTACACCTTC; CDR3: CASSSQGPNYGYTF
J: TRBJ1-3; D: -; size: -; V: TRBV7-9; DNA: TGTGCCAGCAGCTTAAGGAACGCTGGAAACACCATATATTTT; CDR3: CASSLRNAGNTIYF
J: TRBJ1-3; D: -; size: -; V: TRBV18; DNA: TGTGCCAGCTCACCCGGGACCGGCGGAAACACCATATATTTT; CDR3: CASSPGTGGNTIYF
J: TRBJ2-1; D: -; size: -; V: TRBV18; DNA: TGTGCCAGCTCACACCGGGCCGTGTACGTCGACGAGCAGTTCTTC; CDR3: CASSHRAVYVDEQFF
J: TRBJ1-4; D: -; size: -; V: TRBV4-1; DNA: TGCGCCAGCAGCGGGGGGGGACTGATTAATGAAAAACTGTTTTTT; CDR3: CASSGGGLINEKLFF
J: TRBJ2-4; D: -; size: few; V: TRBV18; DNA: TGTGCCAGCTCACCATTTCGCGACAGTAACATTCAGTACTTC; CDR3: CASSPFRDSNIQYF
J: TRBJ1-4; D: TRBD1; size: -; V: TRBV28; DNA: TGTGCCAGCAGTCCGGGACAGGGGCCGGGAAAACTGTTTTTT; CDR3: CASSPGQGPGKLFF
J: TRBJ2-3; D: -; size: -; V: TRBV4-1; DNA: TGCGCCAGCAGCCAAGACCGGCGGGCAGATACGCAGTATTTT; CDR3: CASSQDRRADTQYF
J: TRBJ2-3; D: -; size: -; V: TRBV5-1; DNA: TGCGCCAGCAGCTTGGGTGACGGCACAGATACGCAGTATTTT; CDR3: CASSLGDGTDTQYF
J: TRBJ1-2; D: -; size: -; V: TRBV11-2; DNA: TGTGCCAGCAACCCGTTGAGGGGTTCCTATGGCTACACCTTC; CDR3: CASNPLRGSYGYTF
J: TRBJ2-2; D: -; size: -; V: TRBV28; DNA: TGTGCCAGCAGGATAGGGTCCCCCACCGGGGAGCTGTTTTTT; CDR3: CASRIGSPTGELFF
J: TRBJ1-1; D: -; size: -; V: TRBV15; DNA: TGTGCCACCAGCAGAGTGGCGGCCACTGAAGCTTTCTTT; CDR3: CATSRVAATEAFF
J: TRBJ2-5; D: -; size: -; V: TRBV19; DNA: TGTGCCAGTAGTACCGACAGACAAGAGACCCAGTACTTC; CDR3: CASSTDRQETQYF
J: TRBJ2-5; D: -; size: -; V: TRBV11-2; DNA: TGTGCCAGCAGCCCGGGGGGCCGCAGAGCGGTACAAGAGACCCAGTACTTC; CDR3: CASSPGGRRAVQETQYF
J: TRBJ1-5; D: TRBD1; size: -; V: TRBV19; DNA: TGTGCCAGTAGTATAATCAGGGGGCAGCCCCAGCATTTT; CDR3: CASSIIRGQPQHF